What follows are 20 T cell receptor beta chains derived from one specimen sequenced in a study of tissue T cells after allogeneic stem cell transplantation. The data were produced by immunoSEQ multiplex PCR, yet TCRdb's version contains in-frame clones alone and is incomplete. The table lists about 50,000 clones, around 69% of them singletons. Sequenced input: sorted cells pooled from one or two spleens. All receptors derive from a pool of C57BL/6 mice in good health.

As concerns this clone: Germline and genes: mouse. The read falls 1 residue short of the CDR3 end, and the missing part is taken from the germline J gene. V is TRBV16 and J is TRBJ1-2; D ambiguous. The CDR3 sequence is 12 residues long. V dropped 1 base and J dropped 3 bases, with 3 bases sitting between them. The germline V gene has CDR1 SGHSA and CDR2 FRNQAP. CDR3 amino acids: CASSLGDSDYTF. Partial CDR3 DNA: TGTGCAAGCAGCTTAGGGGACTCCGACTACACC.

With regard to this clone: The germline and genes are mouse ones. The DNA ends 1 residue before the CDR3 does, and the rest of the CDR3 is filled in from the germline J gene. The V gene is TRBV1, the J gene TRBJ1-1; D might be TRBD1 (6 bases). Germline V gene data show CDR1 as NSQYPW and CDR2 as LRSPGD (reference sequence). This CDR3 comprises 15 residues. The ends were cut back, 2 bases at V and 0 bases at J, with 10 bases in the middle. The CDR3 is CTCSARGGANTEVFF. The covered CDR3 bases are TGCACCTGCAGTGCAAGGGGGGGAGCAAACACAGAAGTCTTC.

About this clone: The genes and germline here are from mouse. The read halts 1 residue ahead of the CDR3 end, with the missing end drawn from the germline J gene. V and J are TRBV4 and TRBJ2-7; D remains ambiguous. V lost 3 bases, J lost 0 bases, and 3 bases lay in between. This CDR3 comprises 12 residues. CDR1 and CDR2 (germline): LGHDT, YNNKQL (reference sequence). CDR3 bases read: TGTGCCAGCAGCTACAACTCCTATGAACAGTAC. Encoded protein: CASSYNSYEQY. The entire CDR3 protein reads CASSYNSYEQYF.

A remark on this clone: Each gene name is a mouse one. The read comes to an end 1 residue before the CDR3 does, leaving the germline J gene to fill in the end. The rearrangement uses TRBV19 and TRBJ2-4; possibly TRBD2 for D (6 bases). Germline values: CDR1 FNHDT, CDR2 SITEND (reference sequence). The CDR3 length is 14 residues. The V gene lost 4 bases and the J gene lost 2 bases, with 11 bases spanning the gap. The CDR3 bases that were read are TGTGCCAGCAGTCTCGGGACTATTCAAAACACCTTGTAC. The encoded protein is CASSLGTIQNTLY. The entire CDR3 protein reads CASSLGTIQNTLYF.

With respect to this clone: Gene names denote mouse genes. The CDR3 end falls 1 residue outside the read, so it is completed with the germline J gene. The chain carries TRBV13-3 and TRBJ2-1; 11 bases match TRBD2. After removal of 1 base from V and 3 bases from J, the junction contained 3 bases not matched to a gene. Germline assignment: CDR1 NNHDY and CDR2 SYVADS. The CDR3 totals 16 residues. The covered CDR3 bases are TGTGCCAGCAGTGATCCTGGGACTGGGGGCTATGCTGAGCAGTTC. It encodes CASSDPGTGGYAEQF. In full, the CDR3 is CASSDPGTGGYAEQFF.

This clone was seen more than once but under ten times. Mouse germline and gene names are used. The sequenced fragment ends 1 residue before the CDR3 boundary, so the rest is inferred from the germline J gene. This CDR3 is also generated by other DNA sequences in the sample. This sequence joins TRBV13-2 and TRBJ1-2; 9 bases fit TRBD1. The CDR3 has 15 residues. Germline loops: CDR1 NNHNN, CDR2 SYGAGS (reference sequence). The V and J ends lost 1 base and 3 bases, in that order; junction bases with no gene match: 4. CDR3 sequence reads: CASGDPGQGDSDYTF. CDR3 DNA (partial): TGTGCCAGCGGTGATCCGGGACAGGGAGACTCCGACTACACC.

On this clone: Any gene name here is a mouse gene name. CDR3 sequence reads: CASSDGLGVYEQYF. The covered CDR3 bases are TGTGCCAGCAGTGATGGCCTGGGGGTGTATGAACAGTAC. The rearrangement joins TRBV13-1 to TRBJ2-7, with 7 bases that match TRBD2. The CDR3 end is not reached by the read, which stops 1 residue before it; the germline J gene fills it in. Germline V gene lookup returns CDR1 NSHNY and CDR2 SYGAGN. The CDR3 has 14 residues. Germline trimming cut 0 bases from V and 4 bases from J; bases unmatched to any gene: 4.

Turning to this clone: All gene names here are mouse names. The CDR3 is cut off 1 residue early in the read; its end comes from the germline J gene. The chain links TRBV13-3 to TRBJ2-2; no firm D call. Germline lookup yields CDR1 NNHDY and CDR2 SYVADS. This CDR3 is built from 15 residues. The V and J ends lost 1 base and 0 bases respectively, with 7 bases between them. The part of the CDR3 DNA that was read is TGTGCCAGCAGTGATAGGGAGGCAAACACCGGGCAGCTCTAC. Protein sequence: CASSDREANTGQLY. In full, the CDR3 reads CASSDREANTGQLYF.

In regard to this clone: The junction differs from germline at one of its ends, possibly a read error. The gene symbols are mouse symbols. Coverage ceases 1 residue before the CDR3 finishes, and the germline J gene fills in the end. The J gene is TRBJ2-7, the V gene TRBV16; 10 nucleotides agree with TRBD2. This CDR3 comprises 13 residues. CDR1 SGHSA and CDR2 FRNQAP come from the germline V gene. Incomplete CDR3 DNA: TGTGCAAGCAGCCCGACTGGGGGGTATGGACAGTAC. This encodes CASSPTGGYGQY. The full CDR3 protein is CASSPTGGYGQYF.

Comments on this clone: Genes and germline are mouse. Coverage ceases 1 residue before the CDR3 finishes, and the germline J gene fills in the end. The rearrangement joins TRBV5 to TRBJ2-7, with 7 bases that match TRBD1. Germline V gene lookup returns CDR1 LGHNA and CDR2 YNLKQL (reference sequence). Unmatched junction bases numbered 3, after V lost 2 bases and J lost 5 bases. The CDR3 covers 13 residues. CDR3 DNA (partial): TGTGCCAGCAGCCAATCGGACAGGCATGAACAGTAC. Protein: CASSQSDRHEQY. The whole CDR3 protein reads CASSQSDRHEQYF.

Details on this clone: The gene names here belong to mouse. The missing CDR3 end, 1 residue past where the read stops, is filled in from the germline J gene. V is TRBV13-2 and J is TRBJ2-5, with 10 nucleotides matching TRBD2. With 0 bases clipped from V and 3 bases from J, the junction kept 7 bases outside the gene matches. The germline CDR1 and CDR2 sequences are NNHNN and SYGAGS (reference sequence). There are 17 residues in the CDR3. The CDR3: CASGDARLGGIQDTQYF. The DNA read from the CDR3 is TGTGCCAGCGGTGATGCCAGACTGGGGGGAATTCAAGACACCCAGTAC.

Comments on this clone: Gene names and germline match the mouse. Coverage ceases 1 residue before the CDR3 finishes, and the germline J gene fills in the end. The chain uses TRBV13-1 and TRBJ2-2; 13 nucleotides match TRBD2. Germline V lookup: CDR1 NSHNY, CDR2 SYGAGN. CDR3 size: 18 residues. With V trimmed by 3 bases and J by 0 bases, 5 bases remained unmatched. The CDR3 is CASSGGLGGAANTGQLYF. The sequenced CDR3 bases are TGTGCCAGCAGTGGGGGACTGGGGGGGGCTGCAAACACCGGGCAGCTCTAC.

The sample holds one count of this clone. Mouse gene names apply. The CDR3: CASSMGTGGYAEQFF. Incomplete CDR3 DNA: TGTGCCAGCAGTATGGGGACAGGGGGCTATGCTGAGCAGTTC. V usage is TRBV19 and J usage is TRBJ2-1, with 11 positions matching TRBD1. The read halts 1 residue ahead of the CDR3 end, with the missing end drawn from the germline J gene. J gave up 3 bases and V 2 bases, and 1 base lay outside the gene matches. There are 15 residues in the CDR3. The germline gives CDR1 FNHDT, CDR2 SITEND (reference sequence).

To note about this clone: Mouse gene names apply. From the germline J gene comes the end of the CDR3, since the read stops 1 residue before it. The genes are TRBV3 and TRBJ1-3, with 9 bases matching TRBD1. With 4 bases clipped from V and 6 bases from J, the junction kept 4 bases outside the gene matches. CDR3 length equals 14 residues. CDR1 SNHLY and CDR2 FYNGKV come from the germline V gene (reference sequence). The CDR3 bases that were read are TGTGCCAGCAGCTCGGGACAGGGAGTAAATACGCTCTAT. Amino acids: CASSSGQGVNTLY. The entire CDR3 is CASSSGQGVNTLYF. The entire variable domain, with the rest obtained from reference TRBV3 and TRBJ1-3, is as follows: GPKVLQIPSHQIIDMGQMVTLNCDPVSNHLYFYWYKQILGQQMEFLVNFYNGKVMEKSKLFKDQFSVERPDGSYFTLKIQPTALEDSAVYFCASSSGQGVNTLYFGEGSRLIVV.

This clone was detected only a few times. Here the gene names and germline are mouse. The read terminates 1 residue before the CDR3 end, so the remaining end is supplied by the germline J gene. The chain has TRBV16 and TRBJ2-1; D gene unclear. Germline CDR1 reads SGHSA; CDR2 reads FRNQAP. This CDR3 region has 9 residues. The CDR3 bases that were read are TGTGCGTTCCCCGCTGAGCAGTTC. It specifies CAFPAEQF. The complete CDR3 protein is CAFPAEQFF.

About this clone itself: Germline and genes: mouse. Coverage ceases 1 residue before the CDR3 finishes, and the germline J gene fills in the end. The J gene is TRBJ1-3, the V gene TRBV5; D may be TRBD1 (5 bases). CDR3 length equals 15 residues. Germline CDR1 reads LGHNA; CDR2 reads YNLKQL (reference sequence). V lost 6 bases, J lost 0 bases, and 12 bases lay in between. The covered CDR3 bases are TGTGCCAGCAGTCCTCAGGGTAATTCTGGAAATACGCTCTAT. The encoded protein is CASSPQGNSGNTLY. The full CDR3 sequence reads CASSPQGNSGNTLYF.

As for this clone: Gene names follow the mouse nomenclature. From the germline J gene comes the end of the CDR3, since the read stops 1 residue before it. V is TRBV1 and J is TRBJ1-4, with 9 bases matching TRBD1. Germline V lookup: CDR1 NSQYPW, CDR2 LRSPGD (reference sequence). Losses at the gene ends were 4 bases for V and 3 bases for J; bases not matched to a gene: 3. The length of the CDR3 is 15 residues. The CDR3: CTCSVQGATNERLFF. The covered CDR3 bases are TGCACCTGCAGTGTACAGGGGGCGACCAACGAAAGATTATTT.

As to this clone: All gene names here are mouse names. With the read ending 1 residue before the CDR3 end, the germline J gene is used to fill in that end. The V gene is TRBV2, the J gene TRBJ2-1; D is unclear. This CDR3 has 15 amino acids. CDR1 is LGHNA, CDR2 YSYQKL, per germline. The V and J ends lost 0 bases and 0 bases respectively, with 6 bases between them. CDR3: CASSQERHNYAEQFF. CDR3 bases read: TGTGCCAGCAGCCAAGAGCGTCATAACTATGCTGAGCAGTTC.

Worth noting for this clone: Here the gene names and germline are mouse. The read ends 1 residue shy of where the CDR3 ends; the end is completed using the germline J gene. This chain joins TRBV20 and TRBJ2-4, with D perhaps TRBD1 (5 bases). The CDR3 is 12 residues long. Trimming removed 5 bases from V and 1 base from J, with 7 bases in between. Germline loops: CDR1 GFQATS, CDR2 STVNSAI. This CDR3 reads CGAETGQNTLYF. The sequenced CDR3 bases are TGTGGTGCTGAGACAGGTCAAAACACCTTGTAC.

The table lists this clone with a count of one. Each gene name is a mouse one. The sequenced fragment ends 1 residue before the CDR3 boundary, so the rest is inferred from the germline J gene. This chain links TRBV13-2 with TRBJ2-7, with TRBD2 matching over 14 bases. V dropped 5 bases and J dropped 7; count of bases not matched to a gene: 5. Germline V gene lookup returns CDR1 NNHNN and CDR2 SYGAGS (reference sequence). This CDR3 has 14 residues. Here the CDR3 reads CASGGDWGGREQYF. The CDR3 bases that were read are TGTGCCAGCGGCGGGGACTGGGGGGGCCGGGAACAGTAC.